This TCR beta chain appears in the sequencing data of a study of blood T cell repertoires in COVID-19. Study information: COVID-19 samples, acute and convalescent, were from the United States, Italy and Spain.

In its sample, this clone was seen a few times. Germline lookup yields CDR1 SGDLS and CDR2 YYNGEE. This CDR3 has 16 residues. V was cut by 4 bases and J by 0 bases, with 11 bases left in between. Assay used: immunoSEQ multiplex PCR; TCRdb lists only in-frame clones, some missing. The sample gives 100,000 to 120,000 clones, roughly 84% of which show up once; around 8.4% is in the top ten. Sample: peripheral blood. The chain uses TRBV9 and TRBJ2-6; no reliable D call. The source is a woman in her 70s who had recovered from COVID-19. The CDR3 is CASSQTPYSGANVLTF. The DNA of the CDR3 is TGTGCCAGCAGCCAGACACCCTACTCTGGGGCCAACGTCCTGACTTTC.